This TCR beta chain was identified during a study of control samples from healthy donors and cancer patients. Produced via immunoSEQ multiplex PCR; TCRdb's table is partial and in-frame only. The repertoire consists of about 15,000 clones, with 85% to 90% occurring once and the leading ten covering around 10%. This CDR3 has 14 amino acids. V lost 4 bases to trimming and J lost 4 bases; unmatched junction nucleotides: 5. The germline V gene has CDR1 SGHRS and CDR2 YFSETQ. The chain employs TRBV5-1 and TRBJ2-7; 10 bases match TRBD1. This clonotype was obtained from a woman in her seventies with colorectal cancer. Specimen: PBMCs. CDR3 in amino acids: CASSPDRGAYEQYF. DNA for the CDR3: TGCGCCAGCAGCCCGGACAGGGGGGCTTACGAGCAGTACTTC.